This TCR beta chain was sequenced during a study of CD8+ T cells in alopecia areata. Between the trimmed V and J ends, which lost 5 bases and 4 bases, there was a span of 20 bases. The CDR3 sequence is 15 residues long. The germline CDR1 and CDR2 sequences are SQVTM and ANQGSEA. Following extraction, RNA underwent reverse transcription to cDNA, which served as the sequencing template. TCRdb's copy holds only in-frame clones and misses some; the assay was immunoSEQ multiplex PCR. The sample shows tens of thousands of clones, approximately 60% of them seen only once. The receptor was isolated from a human donor with alopecia areata. The sample here was CD8+ T cells sorted from blood, taken at week 0. This sequence joins TRBV29-1 and TRBJ1-2; no reliable D call. The DNA of the CDR3 is TGCAGCGTTTCGATTCTTGGACGCGACATCTATGGCTACACCTTC. Its translation is CSVSILGRDIYGYTF.